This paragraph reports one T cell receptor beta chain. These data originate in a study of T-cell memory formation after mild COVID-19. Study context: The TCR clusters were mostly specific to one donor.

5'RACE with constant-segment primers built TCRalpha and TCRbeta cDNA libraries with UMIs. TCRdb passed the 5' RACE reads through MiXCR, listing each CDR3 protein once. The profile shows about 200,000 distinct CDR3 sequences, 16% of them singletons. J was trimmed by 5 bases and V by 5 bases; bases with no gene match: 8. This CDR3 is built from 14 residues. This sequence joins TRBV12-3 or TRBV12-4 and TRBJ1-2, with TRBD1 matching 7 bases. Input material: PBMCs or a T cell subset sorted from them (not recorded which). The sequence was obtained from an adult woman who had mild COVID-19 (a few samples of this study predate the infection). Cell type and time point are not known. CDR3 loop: CASSTRGSVYGYTF. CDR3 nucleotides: TGTGCCAGCAGTACCAGGGGGTCCGTTTATGGCTACACCTTC.